This T cell receptor beta chain derives from a study of cytomegalovirus exposure and HLA in healthy donors. Whole-study findings and limits: Later on, a genetic analysis was performed. It linked a missense variant in DCLRE1C with V- and J-gene trimming of TCR beta.

The PCR employed 60 Vbeta primers together with 13 Jbeta primers. Measured with immunoSEQ multiplex PCR; TCRdb has only the in-frame clones, and not every one. Found here are 150,000 or so clones; the top ten clones hold about 1.6%. Worth noting for this clone: The antigen remains undetermined.

Deletions cut 1 base from V and 6 bases from J, with 13 bases between. CDR3 length: 15 amino acids. Germline CDR1 KGHSH, CDR2 LQKENI. Sequencing used PBMCs. The V call is TRBV18, the J call TRBJ1-5, with no clear D. This clonotype was obtained from a woman aged 45-65 years in good health and CMV-seronegative. The chain's CDR3 is CASSPLEGNGQPQHF. CDR3 nucleotide sequence: TGTGCCAGCTCACCACTGGAGGGTAATGGTCAGCCCCAGCATTTT.